The next 18 T cell receptor beta chains were all read from a single sample in a study of T-cell memory formation after mild COVID-19. One entry per CDR3 protein, called by TCRdb with MiXCR from the 5' RACE reads. Of approximately 430,000 distinct CDR3 sequences listed, less than 25% are singletons. The sample comprised PBMCs or a T cell subset sorted from them (not recorded which). Every receptor here comes from an adult woman who had mild COVID-19 (a few samples of this study predate the infection). Cell type and time point are not known.

The chain carries TRBV5-1 and TRBJ2-7; 7 nucleotides line up with TRBD1. The CDR3 has 15 amino acids. The germline V gene encodes CDR1 SGHRS and CDR2 YFSETQ. Trimming at V came to 6 bases and at J to 3 bases, leaving 12 bases not matched to a gene. The CDR3 region is CASKPARQGFYEQYF. CDR3 coding DNA: TGCGCCAGCAAGCCAGCCAGACAGGGTTTCTACGAGCAGTACTTC.

The V gene is TRBV7-9, the J gene TRBJ2-1; D is possibly TRBD2 (5 bases). V lost 5 bases and J 3 bases, leaving 8 bases between the germline ends. CDR1 SEHNR and CDR2 FQNEAQ come from the germline V gene (reference sequence). This CDR3 region has 13 residues. The CDR3 reads CASSARDYNEQFF. The CDR3 DNA follows: TGTGCCAGCAGCGCCCGGGACTACAATGAGCAGTTCTTC.

The chain couples TRBV27 to TRBJ2-3; no firm D call. V lost 4 bases, J lost 1 base, and 6 bases lay in between. The germline gives CDR1 MNHEY, CDR2 SMNVEV (reference sequence). The CDR3 is made up of 13 amino acids. This CDR3 reads CASSSLGTDTQYF. The DNA for the CDR3 is TGTGCCAGCAGTTCCCTTGGCACAGATACGCAGTATTTT.

The chain is built from TRBV4-2 and TRBJ2-7, with 9 bases lining up with TRBD1. The CDR3 sequence is 18 residues long. Germline V CDR1 and CDR2: LGHNA, YNFKEQ. The ends lost 0 bases at V and 0 bases at J; junction bases unmatched: 9. The CDR3 bases are TGTGCCAGCAGCCAAGAGGGGACAGGGACCCTTAGCTCCTACGAGCAGTACTTC. As protein: CASSQEGTGTLSSYEQYF.

This clonotype was detected once. V usage is TRBV24-1 and J usage is TRBJ2-3; tentative D call: TRBD2 (5 bases). CDR1 is KGHDR and CDR2 is SFDVKD in the germline V gene. V gave up 3 bases and J gave up 2 bases, with 11 bases separating them. CDR3 length: 15 residues. The CDR3 spells CATSDPGLPTDTQYF. The CDR3 bases are TGTGCCACCAGTGATCCCGGACTGCCCACAGATACGCAGTATTTT.

The chain links TRBV29-1 to TRBJ2-3, with D unresolved. The CDR3 totals 12 residues. The germline gives CDR1 SQVTM, CDR2 ANQGSEA. V lost 4 bases to trimming and J lost 2 bases, with 7 bases between them. This CDR3 reads CSVGFVTDTQYF. CDR3 sequence (DNA): TGCAGCGTTGGGTTCGTCACAGATACGCAGTATTTT.

V usage is TRBV7-2 and J usage is TRBJ2-2; possibly TRBD2 for D (6 bases). The CDR3 runs to 14 residues. V gave up 5 bases and J gave up 6 bases, with 13 bases separating them. Germline assignment: CDR1 SGHTA and CDR2 FQGNSA. The CDR3 reads CASSPLAGPGELFF. The CDR3 DNA reads TGTGCCAGCAGCCCCCTGGCGGGACCCGGGGAGCTGTTTTTT.

CDR3: CASSVGGPSRASYNEQFF. In DNA form, the CDR3 reads TGTGCCAGCAGCGTAGGGGGCCCCTCAAGGGCCTCCTACAATGAGCAGTTCTTC. This chain joins TRBV9 and TRBJ2-1; D is possibly TRBD1 (5 bases). The CDR3 is made up of 18 amino acids. V was pared by 0 bases and J by 0 bases, with 16 bases between. CDR1 SGDLS and CDR2 YYNGEE come from the germline V gene. Together with reference TRBV9 and TRBJ2-1, the CDR3 gives the full variable domain: DSGVTQTPKHLITATGQRVTLRCSPRSGDLSVYWYQQSLDQGLQFLIQYYNGEERAKGNILERFSAQQFPDLHSELNLSSLELGDSALYFCASSVGGPSRASYNEQFFGPGTRLTVL.

The chain carries TRBV4-1 and TRBJ1-3; unclear D gene. V lost 7 bases and J lost 0, with 13 bases in between. Germline CDR1 is MGHRA and CDR2 is YSYEKL. This CDR3 has 15 residues. In DNA, the CDR3 is TGCGCCAGCAACAACGGACGGACCTCTGGAAACACCATATATTTT. The encoded protein is CASNNGRTSGNTIYF.

This clonotype came up a few times. This chain connects TRBV3-1 to TRBJ2-1, with 13 positions matching TRBD2. The trim removed 0 bases at V and 6 bases at J, leaving 5 bases unmatched. Germline assignment: CDR1 LGHDT and CDR2 YNNKEL (reference sequence). This CDR3 contains 17 residues. CDR3 protein: CASSQDGTSGMINEQFF. CDR3 in DNA: TGTGCCAGCAGCCAAGATGGGACTAGCGGGATGATCAATGAGCAGTTCTTC.

This chain connects TRBV20-1 to TRBJ2-7; 9 nucleotides agree with TRBD1. Germline-derived CDR1 and CDR2 are DFQATT and SNEGSKA (reference sequence). The CDR3 sequence is 14 residues long. V shed 2 bases and J 8 bases; nucleotides not matched to a gene: 10. Written as DNA, the CDR3 is TGCAGTGCTAGATCCTCCGGGACAGGGAAAAAGCAGTACTTC. It codes for CSARSSGTGKKQYF.

This clonotype has a handful of counts. The chain has TRBV30 and TRBJ2-1, with 7 bases fitting TRBD2. The CDR3 length is 14 residues. CDR1 and CDR2 from the germline V gene are GTSNPN and SVGIG (reference sequence). V dropped 5 bases and J dropped 7; count of bases not matched to a gene: 11. CDR3 region: CAWSGGSLGNEQFF. In DNA, the CDR3 is TGTGCCTGGTCAGGCGGGAGCCTCGGGAATGAGCAGTTCTTC.

The chain uses TRBV13 and TRBJ2-3; possible D gene TRBD1, 5 bases. Trimming pared 5 bases from V and 0 bases from J, leaving 18 bases between. Germline-derived CDR1 and CDR2 are PRHDT and FYEKMQ (reference sequence). The CDR3 totals 17 residues. The CDR3 DNA sequence: TGTGCCAGCAGCACTCAGACAGCGTTTACTAGCACAGATACGCAGTATTTT. Translated: CASSTQTAFTSTDTQYF.

This clonotype was counted only a few times. The chain uses TRBV7-8 and TRBJ2-6, with D unclear. The CDR3 contains 16 residues. The germline gives CDR1 SGHVS, CDR2 FQNEAQ. The germline V and J ends were trimmed by 1 base and 0 bases, with 7 bases remaining between them. CDR3 residues: CASSLEQSSGANVLTF. The DNA of the CDR3 is TGTGCCAGCAGCTTAGAACAGTCCTCTGGGGCCAACGTCCTGACTTTC.

The V and J genes are TRBV27 and TRBJ1-1; the D is unclear. The V gene's germline CDR1 is MNHEY and CDR2 SMNVEV (reference sequence). The CDR3 consists of 13 residues. V shed 5 bases and J shed 2 bases, with 9 bases lying between them. The CDR3 coding sequence is TGTGCCAGCAGTAGAGTAAGCAACACTGAAGCTTTCTTT. Its protein product is CASSRVSNTEAFF.

The CDR3 DNA sequence: TGTGCCAGCAGCTTGTCTAGCGGAAACATTCAGTACTTC. It yields the protein CASSLSSGNIQYF. The chain recombines TRBV7-9 with TRBJ2-4, with TRBD2 matching over 7 bases. This CDR3 has 13 amino acids. CDR1 and CDR2 (germline): SEHNR, FQNEAQ (reference sequence). After removal of 3 bases from V and 6 bases from J, the junction contained 2 bases not matched to a gene.

This clonotype was counted a single time. The genes are TRBV23-1 and TRBJ2-3, with 7 nucleotides matching TRBD1. TRBV23-1 is labeled an ORF, and its function is uncertain. J was trimmed by 4 bases and V by 7 bases; bases with no gene match: 11. This CDR3 contains 15 residues. The CDR3 reads CASNLTGSCSDTQYF. The CDR3 DNA follows: TGCGCCAGCAACTTGACAGGGAGTTGTTCAGATACGCAGTATTTT.

The rearrangement joins TRBV27 to TRBJ2-3; 10 positions agree with TRBD2. The V segment lost 10 bases and the J segment 3 bases; nucleotides outside the gene matches: 10. The CDR3 contains 15 residues. Germline CDR1 reads MNHEY; CDR2 reads SMNVEV (reference sequence). CDR3 sequence: CATALAGRKTDTQYF. The DNA of the CDR3 is TGTGCCACCGCACTAGCGGGGAGAAAAACAGATACGCAGTATTTT.